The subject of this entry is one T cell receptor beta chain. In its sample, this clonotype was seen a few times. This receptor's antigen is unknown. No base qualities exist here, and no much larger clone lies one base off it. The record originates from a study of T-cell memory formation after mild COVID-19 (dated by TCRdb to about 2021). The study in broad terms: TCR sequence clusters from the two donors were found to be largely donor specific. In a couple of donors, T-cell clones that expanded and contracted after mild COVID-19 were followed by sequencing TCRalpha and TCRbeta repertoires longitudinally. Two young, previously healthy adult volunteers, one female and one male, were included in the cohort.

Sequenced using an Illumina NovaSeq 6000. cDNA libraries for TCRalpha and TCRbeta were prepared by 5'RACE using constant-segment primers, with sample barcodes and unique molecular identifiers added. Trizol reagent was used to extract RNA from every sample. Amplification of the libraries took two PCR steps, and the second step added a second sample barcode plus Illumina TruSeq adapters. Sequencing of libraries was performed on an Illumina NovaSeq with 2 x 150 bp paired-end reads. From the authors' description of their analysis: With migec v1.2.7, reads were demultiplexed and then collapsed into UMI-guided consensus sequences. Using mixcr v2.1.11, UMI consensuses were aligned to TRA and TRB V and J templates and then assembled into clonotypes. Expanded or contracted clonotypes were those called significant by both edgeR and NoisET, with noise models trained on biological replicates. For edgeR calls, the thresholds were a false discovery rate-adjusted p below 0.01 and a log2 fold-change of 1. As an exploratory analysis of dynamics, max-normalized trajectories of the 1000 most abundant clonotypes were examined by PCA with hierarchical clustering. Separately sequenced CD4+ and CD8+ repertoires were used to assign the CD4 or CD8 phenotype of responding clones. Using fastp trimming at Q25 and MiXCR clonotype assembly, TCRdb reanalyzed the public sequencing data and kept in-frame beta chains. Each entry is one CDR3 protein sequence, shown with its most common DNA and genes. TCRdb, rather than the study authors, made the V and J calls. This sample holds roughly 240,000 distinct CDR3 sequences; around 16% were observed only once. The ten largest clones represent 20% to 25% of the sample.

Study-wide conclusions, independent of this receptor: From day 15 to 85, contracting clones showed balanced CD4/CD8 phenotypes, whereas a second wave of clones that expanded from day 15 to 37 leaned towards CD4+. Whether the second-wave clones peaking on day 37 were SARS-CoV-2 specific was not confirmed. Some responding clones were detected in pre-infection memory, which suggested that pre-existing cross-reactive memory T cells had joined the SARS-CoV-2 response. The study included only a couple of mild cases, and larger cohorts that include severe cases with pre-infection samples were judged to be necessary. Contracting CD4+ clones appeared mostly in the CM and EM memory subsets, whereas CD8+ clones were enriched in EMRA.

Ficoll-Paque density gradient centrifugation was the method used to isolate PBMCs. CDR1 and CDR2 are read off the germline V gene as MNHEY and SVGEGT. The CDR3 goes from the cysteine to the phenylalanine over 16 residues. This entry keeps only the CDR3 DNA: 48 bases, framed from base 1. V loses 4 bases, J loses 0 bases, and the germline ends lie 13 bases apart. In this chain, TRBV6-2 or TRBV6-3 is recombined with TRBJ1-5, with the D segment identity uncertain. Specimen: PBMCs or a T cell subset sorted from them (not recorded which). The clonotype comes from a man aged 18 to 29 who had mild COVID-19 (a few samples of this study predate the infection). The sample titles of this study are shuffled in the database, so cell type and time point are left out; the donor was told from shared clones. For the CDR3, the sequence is CASSSLRAVSNQPQHF. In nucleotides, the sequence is TGTGCCAGCAGTTCACTGAGGGCAGTTAGCAATCAGCCCCAGCATTTT.